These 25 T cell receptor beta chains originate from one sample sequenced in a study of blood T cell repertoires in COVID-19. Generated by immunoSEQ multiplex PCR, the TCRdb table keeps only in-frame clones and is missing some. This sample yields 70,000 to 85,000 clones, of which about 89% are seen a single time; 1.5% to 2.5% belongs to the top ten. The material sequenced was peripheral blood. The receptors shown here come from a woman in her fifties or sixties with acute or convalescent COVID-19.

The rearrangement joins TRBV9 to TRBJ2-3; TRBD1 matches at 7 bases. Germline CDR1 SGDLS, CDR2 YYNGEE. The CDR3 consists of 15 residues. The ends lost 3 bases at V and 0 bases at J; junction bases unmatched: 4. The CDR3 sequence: CASSARDSSTDTQYF. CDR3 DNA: TGTGCCAGCAGCGCCAGGGACAGTAGCACAGATACGCAGTATTTT.

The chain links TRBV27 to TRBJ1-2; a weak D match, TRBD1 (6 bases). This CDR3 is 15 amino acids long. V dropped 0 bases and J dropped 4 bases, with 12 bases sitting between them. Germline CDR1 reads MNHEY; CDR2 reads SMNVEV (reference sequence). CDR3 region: CASSLSTGLGYGYTF. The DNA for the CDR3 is TGTGCCAGCAGTTTATCGACAGGTTTGGGCTATGGCTACACCTTC.

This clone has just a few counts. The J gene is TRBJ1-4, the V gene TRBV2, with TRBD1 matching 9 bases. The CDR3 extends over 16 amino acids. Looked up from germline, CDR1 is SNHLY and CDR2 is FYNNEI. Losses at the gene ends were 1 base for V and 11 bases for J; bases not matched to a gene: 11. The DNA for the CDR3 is TGTGCCAGCAGTGAAGGACAACCGGGACAGGGTGGCAAACTGTTTTTT. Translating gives CASSEGQPGQGGKLFF.

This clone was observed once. The CDR3 coding sequence is TGTGCCAGCAGGGCTAGCGGGGTGGGGGAGCTGTTTTTT. Translating gives CASRASGVGELFF. The genes are TRBV27 and TRBJ2-2; the match to TRBD2 covers 9 bases. The CDR3 sequence is 13 residues long. Germline V gene data show CDR1 as MNHEY and CDR2 as SMNVEV (reference sequence). J was trimmed by 8 bases and V by 6 bases; bases with no gene match: 4.

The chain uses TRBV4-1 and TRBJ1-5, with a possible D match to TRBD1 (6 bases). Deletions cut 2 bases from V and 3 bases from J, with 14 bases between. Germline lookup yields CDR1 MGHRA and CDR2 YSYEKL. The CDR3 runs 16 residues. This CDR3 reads CASSQPQGQVNQPQHF. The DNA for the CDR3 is TGCGCCAGCAGCCAACCACAGGGCCAAGTCAATCAGCCCCAGCATTTT.

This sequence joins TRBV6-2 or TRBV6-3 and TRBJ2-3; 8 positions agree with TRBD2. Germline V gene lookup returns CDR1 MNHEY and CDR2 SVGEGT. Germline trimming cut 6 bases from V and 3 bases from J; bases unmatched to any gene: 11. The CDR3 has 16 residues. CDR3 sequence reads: CASSSPGLVDTDTQYF. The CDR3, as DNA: TGTGCCAGCAGCTCGCCGGGACTAGTTGATACAGATACGCAGTATTTT.

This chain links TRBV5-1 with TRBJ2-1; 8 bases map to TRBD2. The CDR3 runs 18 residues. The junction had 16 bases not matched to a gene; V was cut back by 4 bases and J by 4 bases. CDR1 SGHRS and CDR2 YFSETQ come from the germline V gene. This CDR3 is CASSLAGGESALYNEQFF. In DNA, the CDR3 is TGCGCCAGCAGCCTTGCGGGGGGCGAGTCCGCCTTGTACAATGAGCAGTTCTTC.

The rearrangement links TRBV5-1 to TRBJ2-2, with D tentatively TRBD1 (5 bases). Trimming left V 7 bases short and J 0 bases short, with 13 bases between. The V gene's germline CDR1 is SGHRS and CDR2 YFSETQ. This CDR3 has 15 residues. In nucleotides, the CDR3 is TGCGCCAGCTGGGTAGGGGTAACGAACACCGGGGAGCTGTTTTTT. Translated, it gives CASWVGVTNTGELFF.

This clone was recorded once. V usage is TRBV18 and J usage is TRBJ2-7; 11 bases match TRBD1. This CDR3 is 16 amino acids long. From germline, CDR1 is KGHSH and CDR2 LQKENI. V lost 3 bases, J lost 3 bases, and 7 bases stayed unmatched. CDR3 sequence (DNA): TGTGCCAGCTCACCTAACGAGGGGACAGGGGGCTACGAGCAGTACTTC. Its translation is CASSPNEGTGGYEQYF.

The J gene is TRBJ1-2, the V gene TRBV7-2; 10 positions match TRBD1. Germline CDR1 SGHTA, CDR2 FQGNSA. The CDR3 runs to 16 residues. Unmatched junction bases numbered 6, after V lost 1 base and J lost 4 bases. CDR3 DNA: TGTGCCAGCAGCTTAGTGGGGGACAGGGGCGGCTATGGCTACACCTTC. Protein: CASSLVGDRGGYGYTF. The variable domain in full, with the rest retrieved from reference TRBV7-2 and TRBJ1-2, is GAGVSQSPSNKVTEKGKDVELRCDPISGHTALYWYRQSLGQGLEFLIYFQGNSAPDKSGLPSDRFSAERTGGSVSTLTIQRTQQEDSAVYLCASSLVGDRGGYGYTFGSGTRLTVV.

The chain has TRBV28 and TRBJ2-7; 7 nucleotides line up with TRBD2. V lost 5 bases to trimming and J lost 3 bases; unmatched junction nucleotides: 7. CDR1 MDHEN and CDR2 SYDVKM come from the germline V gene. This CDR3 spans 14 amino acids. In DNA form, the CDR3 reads TGTGCCAGCAGTCAATGGACGGGGGGCTACGAGCAGTACTTC. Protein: CASSQWTGGYEQYF. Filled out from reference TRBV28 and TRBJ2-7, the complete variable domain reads DVKVTQSSRYLVKRTGEKVFLECVQDMDHENMFWYRQDPGLGLRLIYFSYDVKMKEKGDIPEGYSVSREKKERFSLILESASTNQTSMYLCASSQWTGGYEQYFGPGTRLTVT.

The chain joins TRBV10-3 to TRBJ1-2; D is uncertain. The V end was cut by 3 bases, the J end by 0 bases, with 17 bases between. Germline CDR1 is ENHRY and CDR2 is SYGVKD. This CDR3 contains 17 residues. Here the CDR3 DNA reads TGTGCCATCAGTGATTACGGCACCCGGGAAGCTAACTATGGCTACACCTTC. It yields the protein CAISDYGTREANYGYTF.

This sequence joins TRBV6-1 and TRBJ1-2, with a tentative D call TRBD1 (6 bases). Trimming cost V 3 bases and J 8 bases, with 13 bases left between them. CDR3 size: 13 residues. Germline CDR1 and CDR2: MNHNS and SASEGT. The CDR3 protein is CASSDLQGGGYTF. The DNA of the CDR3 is TGTGCCAGCAGTGACCTACAGGGAGGGGGCTACACCTTC.

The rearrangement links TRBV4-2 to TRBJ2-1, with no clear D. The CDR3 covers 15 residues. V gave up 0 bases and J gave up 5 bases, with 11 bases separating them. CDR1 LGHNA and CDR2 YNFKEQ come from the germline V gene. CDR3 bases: TGTGCCAGCAGCCAAGAAAGTGGCCCCAACAATGAGCAGTTCTTC. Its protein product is CASSQESGPNNEQFF.

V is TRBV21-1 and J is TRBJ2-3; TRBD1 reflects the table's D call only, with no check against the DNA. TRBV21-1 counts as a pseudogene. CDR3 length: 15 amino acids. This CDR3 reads CASSTRDRWADTQYF. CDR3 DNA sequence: TGTGCCAGCAGCACCCGGGACAGATGGGCAGATACGCAGTATTTT.

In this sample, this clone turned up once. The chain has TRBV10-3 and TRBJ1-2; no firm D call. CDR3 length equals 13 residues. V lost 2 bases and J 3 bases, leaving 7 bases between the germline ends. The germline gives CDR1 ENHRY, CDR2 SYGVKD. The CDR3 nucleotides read TGTGCCATCAGTGAGATGGAGGACTATGGCTACACCTTC. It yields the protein CAISEMEDYGYTF.

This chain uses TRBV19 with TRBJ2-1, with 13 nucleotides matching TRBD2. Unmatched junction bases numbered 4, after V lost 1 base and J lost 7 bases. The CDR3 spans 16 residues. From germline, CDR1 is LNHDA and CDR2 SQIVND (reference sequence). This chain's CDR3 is CASSIGGTSGVNEQFF. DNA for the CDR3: TGTGCCAGTAGTATAGGTGGGACTAGCGGGGTTAATGAGCAGTTCTTC.

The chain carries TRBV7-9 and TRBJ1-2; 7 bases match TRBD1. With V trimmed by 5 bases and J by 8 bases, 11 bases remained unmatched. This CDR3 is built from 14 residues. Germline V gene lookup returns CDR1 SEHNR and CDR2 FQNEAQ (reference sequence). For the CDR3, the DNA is TGTGCCAGCAGCGACACAGGGGATCCGGGCGGCTACACCTTC. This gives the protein CASSDTGDPGGYTF.

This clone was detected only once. This chain's CDR3 is CAWAGMTNTEAFF. CDR3 nucleotides: TGTGCCTGGGCAGGGATGACGAACACTGAAGCTTTCTTT. The rearrangement uses TRBV30 and TRBJ1-1; perhaps TRBD1 as D (5 bases). Germline CDR1 and CDR2: GTSNPN and SVGIG (reference sequence). The CDR3 is made up of 13 amino acids. Trimming removed 5 bases at V and 1 base at J, with 11 bases between.

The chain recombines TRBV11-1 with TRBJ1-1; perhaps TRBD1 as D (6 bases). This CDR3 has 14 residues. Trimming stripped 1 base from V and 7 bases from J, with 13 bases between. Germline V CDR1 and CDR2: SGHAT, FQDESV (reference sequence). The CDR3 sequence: CASSLGTAVFEAFF. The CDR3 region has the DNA TGTGCCAGCAGCTTAGGGACAGCCGTTTTTGAAGCTTTCTTT.

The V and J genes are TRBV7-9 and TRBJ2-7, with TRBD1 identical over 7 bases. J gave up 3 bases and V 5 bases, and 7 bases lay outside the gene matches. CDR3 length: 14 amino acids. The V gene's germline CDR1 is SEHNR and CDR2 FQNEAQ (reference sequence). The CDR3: CASSPPGQLYEQYF. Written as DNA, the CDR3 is TGTGCCAGCAGCCCACCGGGACAGCTCTACGAGCAGTACTTC. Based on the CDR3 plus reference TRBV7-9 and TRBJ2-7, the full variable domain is DTGVSQNPRHKITKRGQNVTFRCDPISEHNRLYWYRQTLGQGPEFLTYFQNEAQLEKSRLLSDRFSAERPKGSFSTLEIQRTEQGDSAMYLCASSPPGQLYEQYFGPGTRLTVT.

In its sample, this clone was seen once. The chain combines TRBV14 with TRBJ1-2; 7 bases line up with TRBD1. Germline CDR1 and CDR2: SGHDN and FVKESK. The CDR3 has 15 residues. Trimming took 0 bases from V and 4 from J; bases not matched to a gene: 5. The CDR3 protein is CASSQETGDLYGYTF. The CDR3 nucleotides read TGTGCCAGCAGCCAAGAAACAGGGGACCTCTATGGCTACACCTTC.

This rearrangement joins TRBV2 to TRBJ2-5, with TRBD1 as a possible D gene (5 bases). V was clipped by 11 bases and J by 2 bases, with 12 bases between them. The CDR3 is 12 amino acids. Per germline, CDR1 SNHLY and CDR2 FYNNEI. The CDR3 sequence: CAGARRQETQYF. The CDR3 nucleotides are TGTGCCGGGGCTCGAAGACAAGAGACCCAGTACTTC.

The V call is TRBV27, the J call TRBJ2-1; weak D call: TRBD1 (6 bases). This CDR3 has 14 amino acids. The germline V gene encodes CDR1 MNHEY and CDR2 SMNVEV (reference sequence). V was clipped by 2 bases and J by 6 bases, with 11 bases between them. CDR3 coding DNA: TGTGCCAGCAGTTTACAGGGGACCAGCAATGAGCAGTTCTTC. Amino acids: CASSLQGTSNEQFF.

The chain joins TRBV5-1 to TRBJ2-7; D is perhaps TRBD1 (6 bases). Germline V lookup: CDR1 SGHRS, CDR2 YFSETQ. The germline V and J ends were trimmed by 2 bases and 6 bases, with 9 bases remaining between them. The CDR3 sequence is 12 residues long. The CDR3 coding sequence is TGCGCCAGCAGCTTACAGGGTTCCGAGCAGTACTTC. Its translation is CASSLQGSEQYF.